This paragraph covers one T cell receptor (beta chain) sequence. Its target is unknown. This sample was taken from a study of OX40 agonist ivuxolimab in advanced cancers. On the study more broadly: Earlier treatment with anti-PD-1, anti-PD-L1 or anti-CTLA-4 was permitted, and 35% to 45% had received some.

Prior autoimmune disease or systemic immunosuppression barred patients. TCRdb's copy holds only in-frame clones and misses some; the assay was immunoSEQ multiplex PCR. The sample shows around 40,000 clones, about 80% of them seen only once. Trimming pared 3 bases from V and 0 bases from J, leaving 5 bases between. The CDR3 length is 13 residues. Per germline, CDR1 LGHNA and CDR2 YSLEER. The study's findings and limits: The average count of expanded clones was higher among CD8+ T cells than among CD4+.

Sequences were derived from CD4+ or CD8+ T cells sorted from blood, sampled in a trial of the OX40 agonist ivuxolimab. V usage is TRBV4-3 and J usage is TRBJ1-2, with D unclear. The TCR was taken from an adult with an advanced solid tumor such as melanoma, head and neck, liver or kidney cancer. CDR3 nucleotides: TGCGCCAGCAGCCAGGGAGCTAACTATGGCTACACCTTC. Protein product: CASSQGANYGYTF.